The 4 T cell receptor beta chains below all came from one sample that was sequenced in a study of OX40 agonist ivuxolimab in advanced cancers. Library prep was done by the immunoSEQ multiplex PCR assay. The table comes from immuneACCESS by way of TCRdb, which keeps in-frame sequences with V and J called. Part of the clones is missing from these tables; in studies checked, under half for an unresolved V gene and the rest for unknown reasons. The sample contains around 60,000 clones, approximately 91% of them found a single time. The ten largest clones add up to 25% of the sample. This sample comprised CD4+ or CD8+ T cells sorted from blood, obtained in a trial of the OX40 agonist ivuxolimab. The receptors were sampled from an adult with an advanced solid tumor such as melanoma, head and neck, liver or kidney cancer.

This chain joins TRBV4-2 and TRBJ2-3, with TRBD1 identical over 8 bases. The CDR3 length is 15 residues. CDR1 and CDR2 (germline): LGHNA, YNFKEQ. Trimming removed 0 bases from V and 3 bases from J; junction bases left unmatched: 2. In DNA form, the CDR3 reads TGTGCCAGCAGCCAAGACTACAGGGGGACAGATACGCAGTATTTT. It is translated as CASSQDYRGTDTQYF.

This rearrangement joins TRBV5-6 to TRBJ2-5; 7 nucleotides align to TRBD2. V shed 7 bases and J 5 bases; nucleotides not matched to a gene: 8. Germline V gene lookup returns CDR1 SGHDT and CDR2 YYEEEE. This CDR3 comprises 13 residues. CDR3 in amino acids: CASRLSGGETQYF. CDR3 sequence (DNA): TGTGCCAGCCGCCTGTCCGGGGGGGAGACCCAGTACTTC.

The table lists this clone with a few counts. The chain links TRBV9 to TRBJ2-7; D unclear. CDR1 SGDLS and CDR2 YYNGEE come from the germline V gene. The CDR3 covers 13 residues. V lost 7 bases to trimming and J lost 0 bases, with 11 bases between them. This CDR3 is CASGDVSSYEQYF. Written as DNA, the CDR3 is TGTGCCAGCGGAGATGTAAGCTCCTACGAGCAGTACTTC. The entire variable domain, with the rest obtained from reference TRBV9 and TRBJ2-7, is as follows: DSGVTQTPKHLITATGQRVTLRCSPRSGDLSVYWYQQSLDQGLQFLIQYYNGEERAKGNILERFSAQQFPDLHSELNLSSLELGDSALYFCASGDVSSYEQYFGPGTRLTVT.

The chain links TRBV2 to TRBJ2-7; maybe TRBD2 (6 bases). Trimming shortened V by 7 bases and J by 4 bases, and 14 bases separated the two germline ends. The CDR3 extends over 13 amino acids. The germline CDR1 and CDR2 sequences are SNHLY and FYNNEI. The CDR3 here is CASTAGTTYEQYF. The CDR3 DNA is TGTGCCAGCACCGCGGGGACCACATACGAGCAGTACTTC. Based on the CDR3 plus reference TRBV2 and TRBJ2-7, the full variable domain is EPEVTQTPSHQVTQMGQEVILRCVPISNHLYFYWYRQILGQKVEFLVSFYNNEISEKSEIFDDQFSVERPDGSNFTLKIRSTKLEDSAMYFCASTAGTTYEQYFGPGTRLTVT.